This TCR beta chain was recorded in a study of shared T cell receptors in the human thymus. Here immunoSEQ multiplex PCR was the method, and the copy in TCRdb shows in-frame clones only, minus some. In the table there are hundreds of thousands of clones, around 87% of which are singletons. The CDR3 loop spans 17 amino acids. Germline assignment: CDR1 SGHVT and CDR2 SQSDAQ. V lost 3 bases and J lost 2; bases outside the gene matches: 10. The data also belong to a second study, concerning human thymus T cells. From that report: Corrective surgery for congenital heart defects was being performed on the healthy Finnish infants who were the donors. Resected material from corrective heart surgery provided the thymus tissue analysed.

The specimen sequenced was thymocytes. The sequence was collected from a boy younger than two with a congenital heart defect. The genes are TRBV7-4 and TRBJ2-5, with 9 nucleotides matching TRBD1. The CDR3 protein is CASSFELPDRGQETQYF. DNA of the CDR3: TGTGCCAGCAGCTTCGAACTACCAGACAGGGGGCAAGAGACCCAGTACTTC.